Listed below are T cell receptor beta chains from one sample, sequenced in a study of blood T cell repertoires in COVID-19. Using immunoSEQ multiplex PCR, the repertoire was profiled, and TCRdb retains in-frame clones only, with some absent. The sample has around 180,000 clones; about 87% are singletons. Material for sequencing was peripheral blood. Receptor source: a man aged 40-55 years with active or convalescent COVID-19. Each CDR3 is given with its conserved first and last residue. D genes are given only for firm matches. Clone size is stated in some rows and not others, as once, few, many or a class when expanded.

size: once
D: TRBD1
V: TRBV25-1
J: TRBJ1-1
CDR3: CASSPRDRGAFF
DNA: TGTGCCAGCAGTCCTAGGGACAGGGGAGCTTTCTTT

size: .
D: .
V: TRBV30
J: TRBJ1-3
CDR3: CAWSGDRSTGNTIYF
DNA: TGTGCCTGGAGTGGAGACAGGTCCACTGGAAACACCATATATTTT

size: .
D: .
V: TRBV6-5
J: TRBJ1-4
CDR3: CASSSHRDATNEKLFF
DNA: TGTGCCAGCAGTTCTCACAGGGACGCAACTAATGAAAAACTGTTTTTT

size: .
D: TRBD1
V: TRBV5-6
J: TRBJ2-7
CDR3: CASSAGQGGEQYF
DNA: TGTGCCAGCAGCGCCGGACAGGGCGGCGAGCAGTACTTC

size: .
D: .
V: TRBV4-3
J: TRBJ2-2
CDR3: CASSQGREATGELFF
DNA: TGCGCCAGCAGCCAAGGAAGGGAGGCCACCGGGGAGCTGTTTTTT

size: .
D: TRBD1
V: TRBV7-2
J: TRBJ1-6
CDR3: CASSPYPSGGNSPLHF
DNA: TGTGCCAGCAGCCCATATCCCTCAGGGGGAAATTCACCCCTCCACTTT

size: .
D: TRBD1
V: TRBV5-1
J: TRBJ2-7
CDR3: CASSARQGSYEQYF
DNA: TGCGCCAGCAGCGCCAGACAGGGGAGCTACGAGCAGTACTTC

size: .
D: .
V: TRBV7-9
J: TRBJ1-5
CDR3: CASSLAGSGQPQHF
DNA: TGTGCCAGCAGCTTAGCAGGTAGCGGTCAGCCCCAGCATTTT

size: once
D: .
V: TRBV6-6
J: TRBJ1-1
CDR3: CASRLGAPNTEAFF
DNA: TGTGCCAGCAGGTTGGGAGCCCCGAACACTGAAGCTTTCTTT

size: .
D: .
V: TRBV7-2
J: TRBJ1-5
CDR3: CASSSRTGNQPQHF
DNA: TGTGCCAGCAGCTCACGGACGGGGAATCAGCCCCAGCATTTT

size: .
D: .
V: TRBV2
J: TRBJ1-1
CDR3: CASSAREGTEAFF
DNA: TGTGCCAGCAGTGCCCGGGAAGGCACTGAAGCTTTCTTT

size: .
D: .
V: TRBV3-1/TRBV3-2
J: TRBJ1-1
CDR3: CASSPEGRGGTEAFF
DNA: TGTGCCAGCAGCCCTGAGGGAAGGGGGGGCACTGAAGCTTTCTTT

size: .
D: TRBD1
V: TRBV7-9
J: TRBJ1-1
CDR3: CASSIITGGNTEAFF
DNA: TGTGCCAGCAGCATTATAACAGGGGGCAACACTGAAGCTTTCTTT

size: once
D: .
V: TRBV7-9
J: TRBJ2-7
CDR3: CASSFGGTFYEQYF
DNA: TGTGCCAGCAGCTTTGGAGGGACCTTCTACGAGCAGTACTTC

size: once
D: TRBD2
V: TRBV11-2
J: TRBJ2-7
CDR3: CASRGLAGWLGPYEQYF
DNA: TGTGCCAGCCGGGGGCTAGCGGGGTGGTTAGGGCCCTACGAGCAGTACTTC

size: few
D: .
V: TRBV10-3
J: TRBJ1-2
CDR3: CAISPDTGNYGYTF
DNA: TGTGCCATCTCACCCGACACAGGGAACTATGGCTACACCTTC

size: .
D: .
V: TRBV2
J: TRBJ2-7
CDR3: CASNTDGGLNRGQQYF
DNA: TGTGCCAGCAATACAGATGGGGGACTGAACAGGGGCCAGCAGTACTTC

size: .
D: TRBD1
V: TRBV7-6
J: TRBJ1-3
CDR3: CASSLAQGESSGNTIYF
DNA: TGTGCCAGCAGCTTAGCGCAGGGGGAGAGCTCTGGAAACACCATATATTTT

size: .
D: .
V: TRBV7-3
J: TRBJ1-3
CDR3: CASSLEAEGTIYF
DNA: TGTGCCAGCAGCTTAGAAGCGGAGGGGACCATATATTTT

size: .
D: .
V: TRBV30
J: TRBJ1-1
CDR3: CAWRRGGNTEAFF
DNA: TGTGCCTGGAGGAGAGGGGGGAACACTGAAGCTTTCTTT

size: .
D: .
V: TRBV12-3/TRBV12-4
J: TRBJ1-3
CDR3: CASRTVINTIYF
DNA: TGTGCCAGCCGGACAGTGATAAACACCATATATTTT

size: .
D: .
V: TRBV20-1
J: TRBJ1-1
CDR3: CSARGTEAFF
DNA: TGCAGTGCTAGAGGGACAGAAGCTTTCTTT

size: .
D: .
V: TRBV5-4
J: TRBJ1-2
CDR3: CASSPAGRARGYTF
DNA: TGTGCCAGCAGCCCGGCTGGGAGGGCCAGGGGCTACACCTTC

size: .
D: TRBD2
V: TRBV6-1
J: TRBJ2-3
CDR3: CASSETSDRFYTDTQYF
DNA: TGTGCCAGCAGTGAGACTAGCGATCGTTTTTACACAGATACGCAGTATTTT

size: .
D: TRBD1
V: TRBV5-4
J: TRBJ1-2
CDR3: CASSLVYPGQGIKLGYGYTF
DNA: TGTGCCAGCAGCTTGGTTTACCCGGGACAGGGTATTAAATTGGGATATGGCTACACCTTC

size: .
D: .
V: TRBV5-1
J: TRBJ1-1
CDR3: CASSEAMNTEAFF
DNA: TGCGCCAGCAGTGAGGCAATGAACACTGAAGCTTTCTTT

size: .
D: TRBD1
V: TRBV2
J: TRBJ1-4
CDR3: CASSGTGLFGEKLFF
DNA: TGTGCCAGCAGTGGGACAGGGTTGTTTGGTGAAAAACTGTTTTTT

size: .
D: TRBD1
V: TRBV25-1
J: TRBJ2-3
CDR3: CASSESGDRATDTQYF
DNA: TGTGCCAGCAGTGAATCTGGGGACAGGGCCACAGATACGCAGTATTTT

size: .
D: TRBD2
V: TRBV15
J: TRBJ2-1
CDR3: CATSMTSSNEQFF
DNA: TGTGCCACCAGCATGACTAGCAGCAATGAGCAGTTCTTC

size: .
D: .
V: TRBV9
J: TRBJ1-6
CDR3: CASSVERVGNSPLHF
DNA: TGTGCCAGCAGCGTAGAGCGCGTTGGTAATTCACCCCTCCACTTT

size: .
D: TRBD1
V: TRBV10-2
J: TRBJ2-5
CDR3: CASRRGPKGETQYF
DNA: TGCGCCAGCAGAAGGGGGCCTAAAGGAGAGACCCAGTACTTC

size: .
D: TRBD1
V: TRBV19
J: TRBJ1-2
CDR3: CASTTGGTGYGYTF
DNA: TGTGCCAGTACCACAGGGGGCACGGGCTATGGCTACACCTTC

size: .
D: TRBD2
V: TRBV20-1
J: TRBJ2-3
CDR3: CSASLRTSGGPSPDTQYF
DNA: TGCAGTGCTAGTCTTCGAACTAGCGGGGGGCCCTCTCCGGATACGCAGTATTTT

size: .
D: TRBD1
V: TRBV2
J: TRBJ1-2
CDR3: CASSEGSGGGYGYTF
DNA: TGTGCCAGCAGTGAGGGTTCAGGGGGCGGCTATGGCTACACCTTC

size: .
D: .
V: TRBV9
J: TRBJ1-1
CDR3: CASSPQQGVRTEAFF
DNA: TGTGCCAGCAGCCCCCAACAGGGAGTGAGGACTGAAGCTTTCTTT

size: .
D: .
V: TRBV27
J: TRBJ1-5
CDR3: CASSLNGYADSNQPQHF
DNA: TGTGCCAGCAGTTTAAACGGTTACGCCGATAGCAATCAGCCCCAGCATTTT